Listed below are T cell receptor beta chains from one sample, sequenced in a study of shared clonotypes between healthy human individuals. Some clones are missing from TCRdb's copy, which holds only in-frame ones; the method was immunoSEQ multiplex PCR. The sample includes a few million clones, approximately 95% seen only once; the top ten take about 0.13%. The specimen was naive CD4+ T cells sorted from blood. The origin of the receptors is a man aged 18-30 years in good health. Each CDR3 is given with its conserved first and last residue. A D gene is named only where the DNA matches it firmly. Only some rows state a clone size, as once, few, many or a class for expanded clones.

TRBD1,.,TRBJ2-1,TRBV19,TGTGCCAGTTCAGAAGGGGGGACAGGGAGCTACAATGAGCAGTTCTTC,CASSEGGTGSYNEQFF
.,.,TRBJ1-4,TRBV28,TGTGCCAGCGAGGGGTTTACTAATGAAAAACTGTTTTTT,CASEGFTNEKLFF
.,.,TRBJ2-7,TRBV5-1,TGCGCCAGCAGCGGTAGCCTTCAAAGGAACGAGCAGTACTTC,CASSGSLQRNEQYF
TRBD1,once,TRBJ2-7,TRBV5-4,TGTGCCAGCAGCTCTCCGGGACAGGGGAACTACGAGCAGTACTTC,CASSSPGQGNYEQYF
.,.,TRBJ2-1,TRBV4-3,TGCGCCAGCAGCCAAGAACACGGCTCCTACAATGAGCAGTTCTTC,CASSQEHGSYNEQFF
.,.,TRBJ1-4,TRBV28,TGTGCCAGCAGTCCGGGGGGTAGGACTAATGAAAAACTGTTTTTT,CASSPGGRTNEKLFF
.,.,TRBJ2-3,TRBV7-9,TGTGCCAGCAGCCAGAACCCGACAGATACGCAGTATTTT,CASSQNPTDTQYF
.,.,TRBJ1-5,TRBV7-8,TGTGCCAGCAGCTTAGCCGCGGACAGCCAGTGGGGGCCCCAGCATTTT,CASSLAADSQWGPQHF
TRBD1,.,TRBJ1-4,TRBV6-1,TGTGCCAGCAGGGTGGACAGGGTCGGCGAAAAACTGTTTTTT,CASRVDRVGEKLFF
.,.,TRBJ2-1,TRBV4-2,TGTGCCAGCAGCCAAGATCTGGGTTTCAATGAGCAGTTCTTC,CASSQDLGFNEQFF
.,.,TRBJ2-7,TRBV5-1,TGCGCCAGCAGCTTGGAGGCTGCCCCCTACGAGCAGTACTTC,CASSLEAAPYEQYF
TRBD1,.,TRBJ1-5,TRBV15,TGTGCCACCAGCCCGGGACAGGGCGGAAATCAGCCCCAGCATTTT,CATSPGQGGNQPQHF
TRBD1,.,TRBJ2-7,TRBV6-5,TGTGCCAGCATACAGGGGCTGGAGCAGTACTTC,CASIQGLEQYF
.,.,TRBJ1-4,TRBV30,TGTGCCTGGGCTCTCGGGGGGGAAAAACTGTTTTTT,CAWALGGEKLFF
.,once,TRBJ1-1,TRBV5-1,TGCGCCAGCAGCTTACAGGTTACCAACACTGAAGCTTTCTTT,CASSLQVTNTEAFF
.,.,TRBJ1-1,TRBV9,TGTGCCAGCAGCGTTACCGCGAACACTGAAGCTTTCTTT,CASSVTANTEAFF
.,.,TRBJ2-5,TRBV19,TGTGCCAGTAGCTCCCGGGGGCTCCAAGAGACCCAGTACTTC,CASSSRGLQETQYF
TRBD1,.,TRBJ1-1,TRBV28,TGTGCCGGAGCGACTACAGGGGAAGGCACTGAAGCTTTCTTT,CAGATTGEGTEAFF
TRBD1,.,TRBJ1-4,TRBV18,TGTGCCAGCTCACCGGTACAGGGGGATGAAAAACTGTTTTTT,CASSPVQGDEKLFF
.,.,TRBJ1-5,TRBV2,TGTGCCAGCAGTGGTGGGCAGCCCCAGCATTTT,CASSGGQPQHF
TRBD1,.,TRBJ1-2,TRBV28,TGTGCCAGCACAACTTGGACAGGACTTTCTCCCCTCTATGGCTACACCTTC,CASTTWTGLSPLYGYTF
.,.,TRBJ1-2,TRBV28,TGTGCCAGCAGTCCTGGGGCGGGGTATGGCTACACCTTC,CASSPGAGYGYTF
.,.,TRBJ2-7,TRBV23-1,TGCGCCAGCAGTCATTCGACCAACGAGCAGTACTTC,CASSHSTNEQYF
TRBD2,.,TRBJ2-7,TRBV2,TGTGCCAGCAGCAGACTAGCGTCCTCGAGTGGGAGCTCCTACGAGCAGTACTTC,CASSRLASSSGSSYEQYF
.,.,TRBJ2-5,TRBV7-6,TGTGCCAGCAACGACCCGTCGTCGGGACAAGAGACCCAGTACTTC,CASNDPSSGQETQYF
.,.,TRBJ1-1,TRBV5-6,TGTGCCAGCAGCGTGGGACTTCGCGAAGGCACTGAAGCTTTCTTT,CASSVGLREGTEAFF
.,.,TRBJ2-5,TRBV9,TGTGCCAGCAGCGTAGCGCTCTTCGAGACCCAGTACTTC,CASSVALFETQYF
.,.,TRBJ1-6,TRBV7-3,TGTGCCAGCAGCTTAATGTCTCGGGGGAACCCTTCACCCCTCCACTTT,CASSLMSRGNPSPLHF
.,.,TRBJ1-3,TRBV27,TGTGCCAGCAGTTTAACTTGGAGCTCTGGAAACACCATATATTTT,CASSLTWSSGNTIYF
.,.,TRBJ1-6,TRBV9,TGTGCCAGCAGCGTAGATTTTCGGCCGGATTCACCCCTCCACTTT,CASSVDFRPDSPLHF
.,.,TRBJ1-1,TRBV5-1,TGCGCCAGCAGCGTAGACAGCCGGATGAACACTGAAGCTTTCTTT,CASSVDSRMNTEAFF
TRBD1,.,TRBJ1-2,TRBV5-6,TGTGCCAGCAGCTCCTGGGACAGGGTGGACTATGGCTACACCTTC,CASSSWDRVDYGYTF
TRBD2,.,TRBJ2-1,TRBV29-1,TGCAGCGTCGGACTAGCGGCGACCTACAATGAGCAGTTCTTC,CSVGLAATYNEQFF
.,.,TRBJ2-1,TRBV6-4,TGTGCCAGCAGTCGCGGGACTGACAATGAGCAGTTCTTC,CASSRGTDNEQFF
.,.,TRBJ2-5,TRBV5-1,TGCGCCAGCAGTAAGGACTACCTCGAGGAGACCCAGTACTTC,CASSKDYLEETQYF
.,.,TRBJ1-1,TRBV7-8,TGTGCCAGCAGCTTAAATCCCACTGAAGCTTTCTTT,CASSLNPTEAFF
.,.,TRBJ1-2,TRBV30,TGTGCCCGGACGGTTCAATCGGACTATGGCTACACCTTC,CARTVQSDYGYTF